Listed here are 28 T cell receptor beta chains from one sample, sequenced in a study of OX40 agonist ivuxolimab in advanced cancers. Assay: immunoSEQ multiplex PCR; the TCRdb copy retains only in-frame clones and omits some. Seen here are 53,000 or so clones, around 84% observed once, and the top ten hold 10% to 15%. The sequencing here drew on CD4+ or CD8+ T cells sorted from blood, taken in a trial of the OX40 agonist ivuxolimab. These receptors originate from an adult with an advanced solid tumor such as melanoma, head and neck, liver or kidney cancer.

This clone came up a few times. The chain recombines TRBV6-6 with TRBJ1-5; D is ambiguous. Germline CDR1 is MNHNY and CDR2 is SVGAGI (reference sequence). The CDR3 runs to 14 residues. Trimming took 6 bases from V and 6 from J, leaving 15 bases between them. This chain's CDR3 is CASRQETASQPQHF. The DNA for the CDR3 is TGTGCCAGCAGGCAAGAAACGGCCAGTCAGCCCCAGCATTTT.

The chain links TRBV2 to TRBJ2-1; 16 bases agree with TRBD2. The length of the CDR3 is 21 residues. Germline assignment: CDR1 SNHLY and CDR2 FYNNEI. V shed 6 bases, J shed 3 bases, and the junction held 17 bases outside the gene matches. As DNA, the CDR3 is TGTGCCAGCAGCCACGCCTCCGGGACTAGCGGGGGGGTGGGCCTCTACAATGAGCAGTTCTTC. Protein product: CASSHASGTSGGVGLYNEQFF. Combining the CDR3 with reference TRBV2 and TRBJ2-1 gives the whole variable domain EPEVTQTPSHQVTQMGQEVILRCVPISNHLYFYWYRQILGQKVEFLVSFYNNEISEKSEIFDDQFSVERPDGSNFTLKIRSTKLEDSAMYFCASSHASGTSGGVGLYNEQFFGPGTRLTVL.

This chain joins TRBV10-2 and TRBJ2-4; no reliable D call. Germline CDR1 is WSHSY and CDR2 is SAAADI. The V end was cut by 3 bases, the J end by 1 base, with 4 bases between. The CDR3 covers 13 residues. Here the CDR3 reads CASSDSAKNIQYF. CDR3 nucleotides: TGCGCCAGCAGTGATTCTGCCAAAAACATTCAGTACTTC.

This chain connects TRBV6-5 to TRBJ1-3; D call uncertain. Trimming removed 6 bases from V and 1 base from J, with 7 bases in between. The CDR3 extends over 13 amino acids. CDR1 is MNHEY and CDR2 is SVGAGI in the germline V gene. For the CDR3, the DNA is TGTGCCAGCAGAACCCCATCTGGAAACACCATATATTTT. Translating gives CASRTPSGNTIYF.

This chain uses TRBV5-1 with TRBJ2-5, with 8 bases matching TRBD2. Per the germline V gene, CDR1 is SGHRS and CDR2 is YFSETQ. V lost 4 bases to trimming and J lost 5 bases; unmatched junction nucleotides: 7. CDR3 length: 14 residues. This CDR3 reads CASSPGTRMETQYF. The CDR3 region has the DNA TGCGCCAGCAGCCCCGGGACTAGGATGGAGACCCAGTACTTC.

The chain carries TRBV4-2 and TRBJ1-2; D is unresolved. V dropped 0 bases and J dropped 8 bases, with 13 bases sitting between them. In germline, CDR1 is LGHNA, CDR2 YNFKEQ. CDR3 length: 14 amino acids. CDR3 protein: CASSQDLGSGGYTF. The DNA for the CDR3 is TGTGCCAGCAGCCAAGACCTGGGATCGGGGGGCTACACCTTC.

The CDR3 DNA follows: TGTGCCAGCAGTGAAACTTATGGACAATCAAATCAGCCCCAGCATTTT. It specifies CASSETYGQSNQPQHF. The chain employs TRBV6-1 and TRBJ1-5, with D possibly matching TRBD1 (5 bases). Trimming cost V 2 bases and J 4 bases, with 15 bases left between them. The CDR3 has 16 amino acids. Germline loops: CDR1 MNHNS, CDR2 SASEGT.

The chain is built from TRBV27 and TRBJ2-3; 12 bases match TRBD2. The V segment lost 5 bases and the J segment 5 bases; nucleotides outside the gene matches: 8. This CDR3 has 16 amino acids. CDR1 is MNHEY and CDR2 is SMNVEV in the germline V gene (reference sequence). The CDR3 sequence: CASSARLAGDGDTQYF. CDR3 DNA sequence: TGTGCCAGCAGTGCCCGACTAGCGGGAGATGGAGATACGCAGTATTTT.

The genes are TRBV7-8 and TRBJ2-7, with 11 bases that match TRBD1. V lost 3 bases to trimming and J lost 2 bases; unmatched junction nucleotides: 6. This CDR3 is built from 16 residues. CDR1 SGHVS and CDR2 FQNEAQ come from the germline V gene. The CDR3 here is CASSFSGQGATYEQYF. The CDR3 bases are TGTGCCAGCAGCTTTTCCGGACAGGGGGCCACCTACGAGCAGTACTTC.

This chain joins TRBV9 and TRBJ2-2; 9 bases are shared with TRBD2. The CDR3 covers 17 residues. With 3 bases clipped from V and 2 bases from J, the junction kept 8 bases outside the gene matches. Germline V CDR1 and CDR2: SGDLS, YYNGEE. The CDR3 DNA reads as TGTGCCAGCAGCGGATCTAGCGGGACCGTTAACACCGGGGAGCTGTTTTTT. It specifies CASSGSSGTVNTGELFF. Complete variable domain (other parts from reference TRBV9 and TRBJ2-2): DSGVTQTPKHLITATGQRVTLRCSPRSGDLSVYWYQQSLDQGLQFLIQYYNGEERAKGNILERFSAQQFPDLHSELNLSSLELGDSALYFCASSGSSGTVNTGELFFGEGSRLTVL.

The chain combines TRBV18 with TRBJ1-6, with 9 bases that match TRBD1. This CDR3 is 16 amino acids long. V trimming: 4 bases; J trimming: 6 bases; junction bases outside the gene matches: 7. Looked up from germline, CDR1 is KGHSH and CDR2 is LQKENI. The CDR3: CASSRDRETRNSPLHF. In DNA form, the CDR3 reads TGTGCCAGCTCACGGGACAGGGAGACGCGTAATTCACCCCTCCACTTT.

The V gene is TRBV7-2, the J gene TRBJ2-7, with 8 bases lining up with TRBD1. The V segment lost 5 bases and the J segment 7 bases; nucleotides outside the gene matches: 4. This CDR3 spans 12 amino acids. Germline V gene lookup returns CDR1 SGHTA and CDR2 FQGNSA. This CDR3 reads CASSRDRQEQYF. The CDR3 DNA reads TGTGCCAGCAGCCGGGACAGGCAGGAGCAGTACTTC.

V is TRBV5-5 and J is TRBJ1-6, with D possibly matching TRBD1 (5 bases). V dropped 0 bases and J dropped 14 bases, with 9 bases sitting between them. Germline values: CDR1 SGHKS, CDR2 YYEKEE (reference sequence). This CDR3 contains 12 residues. The CDR3 coding sequence is TGTGCCAGCAGCTTGGTGGGGGGAACCCTCCACTTT. Translated, it gives CASSLVGGTLHF.

The rearrangement links TRBV10-3 to TRBJ2-7, with 14 bases matching TRBD2. Losses at the gene ends were 8 bases for V and 6 bases for J; bases not matched to a gene: 6. Germline V gene data show CDR1 as ENHRY and CDR2 as SYGVKD. The CDR3 runs to 14 residues. DNA of the CDR3: TGTGCCATCGGACTAGCGGGAGGTTCTAGCGAGCAGTACTTC. Its translation: CAIGLAGGSSEQYF.

This chain uses TRBV21-1 with TRBJ2-2. TRBV21-1 is a pseudogene locus. This CDR3 comprises 16 residues. CDR3 DNA sequence: TGTGCCACCCTCCCGAGGGGCCTGCGTAGCACCGGGGAGCTGTTTTTT. Its translation is CATLPRGLRSTGELFF.

V and J are TRBV30 and TRBJ1-1; D not certain. CDR1 GTSNPN and CDR2 SVGIG come from the germline V gene (reference sequence). V shed 2 bases and J shed 5 bases, with 18 bases lying between them. The CDR3 has 15 residues. The CDR3 spells CAWSPRGGVGTEAFF. As DNA, the CDR3 is TGTGCCTGGAGTCCCCGAGGCGGGGTGGGGACTGAAGCTTTCTTT.

This clone was observed a single time. The chain couples TRBV15 to TRBJ2-7; unclear D gene. The CDR3 sequence is 14 residues long. The V and J ends lost 0 bases and 2 bases respectively, with 8 bases between them. Germline V gives CDR1 LNHNV, CDR2 YYDKDF (reference sequence). The CDR3 nucleotides are TGTGCCACCAGCAGAGATGGGCAGGCCTACGAGCAGTACTTC. It encodes CATSRDGQAYEQYF. The full variable domain, completed using reference TRBV15 and TRBJ2-7, is DAMVIQNPRYQVTQFGKPVTLSCSQTLNHNVMYWYQQKSSQAPKLLFHYYDKDFNNEADTPDNFQSRRPNTSFCFLDIRSPGLGDTAMYLCATSRDGQAYEQYFGPGTRLTVT.

This sequence joins TRBV29-1 and TRBJ1-2, with TRBD1 as a possible D gene (6 bases). This CDR3 has 11 amino acids. CDR1 is SQVTM, CDR2 ANQGSEA, per germline. Trimming shortened V by 7 bases and J by 5 bases, and 11 bases separated the two germline ends. Here the CDR3 reads CSGGQKYGYTF. DNA of the CDR3: TGCAGCGGCGGACAGAAGTATGGCTACACCTTC.

The CDR3 protein is CASSPGTSGTYEQYF. The CDR3 region has the DNA TGTGCCAGCAGCCCCGGGACTAGCGGGACCTACGAGCAGTACTTC. The chain couples TRBV9 to TRBJ2-7; 13 nucleotides match TRBD2. V dropped 4 bases and J dropped 2; count of bases not matched to a gene: 3. CDR1 and CDR2 from the germline V gene are SGDLS and YYNGEE. The CDR3 sequence is 15 residues long.

This clone appeared once. The rearrangement links TRBV5-4 to TRBJ1-2, with TRBD1 matching 7 bases. Germline values: CDR1 SGHNT, CDR2 YYREEE (reference sequence). V lost 4 bases and J lost 8; bases outside the gene matches: 8. CDR3 length equals 13 residues. The CDR3 here is CASSEGQVVGYTF. The CDR3 bases are TGTGCCAGCAGCGAAGGACAGGTGGTAGGCTACACCTTC.

The chain uses TRBV28 and TRBJ2-3; TRBD2 agrees at 13 bases. The CDR3 totals 19 residues. Germline trimming cut 4 bases from V and 6 bases from J; bases unmatched to any gene: 16. Germline values: CDR1 MDHEN, CDR2 SYDVKM. The CDR3: CASSSAPGLAGPLFDTQYF. DNA of the CDR3: TGTGCCAGCAGTTCCGCCCCGGGACTAGCGGGACCACTCTTTGATACGCAGTATTTT. The whole variable domain, remainder taken from reference TRBV28 and TRBJ2-3, is DVKVTQSSRYLVKRTGEKVFLECVQDMDHENMFWYRQDPGLGLRLIYFSYDVKMKEKGDIPEGYSVSREKKERFSLILESASTNQTSMYLCASSSAPGLAGPLFDTQYFGPGTRLTVL.

The count of this clone is one. The chain combines TRBV6-1 with TRBJ2-6, with D tentatively TRBD2 (6 bases). Germline V gene sequence: CDR1 MNHNS, CDR2 SASEGT. Between the trimmed V and J ends, which lost 4 bases and 2 bases, there was a span of 12 bases. This CDR3 contains 16 residues. CDR3 region: CASSVTGGTGANVLTF. CDR3 DNA: TGTGCCAGCAGTGTCACCGGGGGTACTGGGGCCAACGTCCTGACTTTC.

The chain couples TRBV7-2 to TRBJ2-5, with TRBD2 matching 9 bases. J lost 5 bases, V lost 4 bases, and 11 bases had no gene match. The CDR3 has 16 amino acids. Germline CDR1 SGHTA, CDR2 FQGNSA. The CDR3 here is CASSSQSLAGGETQYF. The CDR3 nucleotides are TGTGCCAGCAGCTCTCAATCCTTGGCGGGAGGGGAGACCCAGTACTTC.

This rearrangement joins TRBV15 to TRBJ2-2, with TRBD1 matching 7 bases. CDR1 and CDR2 from the germline V gene are LNHNV and YYDKDF (reference sequence). Trimming at V came to 3 bases and at J to 5 bases, leaving 12 bases not matched to a gene. The CDR3 is 17 amino acids. The CDR3 sequence is CATSSQPRGKLTGELFF. Written as DNA, the CDR3 is TGTGCCACCAGCAGTCAACCCAGGGGGAAATTAACCGGGGAGCTGTTTTTT.

This clone has just a few counts. This chain links TRBV7-9 with TRBJ2-3; D remains ambiguous. Germline V gene lookup returns CDR1 SEHNR and CDR2 FQNEAQ (reference sequence). The CDR3 has 14 residues. Trimming pared 5 bases from V and 0 bases from J, leaving 9 bases between. This chain's CDR3 is CASSPLTSTDTQYF. CDR3 DNA: TGTGCCAGCAGCCCACTGACTAGCACAGATACGCAGTATTTT.

This clone was seen a few times. The genes are TRBV11-2 and TRBJ2-3; no clear D. This CDR3 has 15 residues. Germline V gives CDR1 SGHAT, CDR2 FQNNGV. Trimming cost V 3 bases and J 4 bases, with 14 bases left between them. The CDR3 DNA reads as TGTGCCAGCAGCTTTACCCCCGGGCCCCCAGATACGCAGTATTTT. Protein: CASSFTPGPPDTQYF.

V gene TRBV18 combines with J gene TRBJ2-2, with 7 bases lining up with TRBD1. The CDR3 totals 15 residues. Germline trimming cut 4 bases from V and 1 base from J; bases unmatched to any gene: 3. The germline CDR1 and CDR2 sequences are KGHSH and LQKENI. In nucleotides, the CDR3 is TGTGCCAGCTCACGACAGGGTCGGAACACCGGGGAGCTGTTTTTT. It encodes CASSRQGRNTGELFF.

The rearrangement links TRBV4-2 to TRBJ2-3; 9 nucleotides align to TRBD2. There are 14 residues in the CDR3. CDR1 and CDR2 (germline): LGHNA, YNFKEQ. Trimming removed 7 bases from V and 2 bases from J; junction bases left unmatched: 4. CDR3 sequence reads: CASKSSGATDTQYF. DNA for the CDR3: TGTGCCAGCAAATCTAGCGGGGCCACAGATACGCAGTATTTT.